Sequencing of this T cell receptor (beta chain) was carried out in a study of identical twins. TCRdb used MiXCR to reprocess the 5' RACE reads, holding one entry per CDR3 protein. The sample comprises 1.5 million or so distinct CDR3 sequences, more than 30% of which are singletons, and approximately 0.29% rests with the top ten. The specimen sequenced was cord blood. This receptor was identified in a newborn girl in good health.

In nucleotides, the CDR3 is TGTGCCAGCAGTGAAGGAGCTAGCAGAGGGTCCATTCAGTACTTC. It is translated as CASSEGASRGSIQYF. This chain links TRBV2 with TRBJ2-4, with D possibly TRBD2 on 5 matching bases. The CDR3 has 15 residues. Germline CDR1 SNHLY, CDR2 FYNNEI. V gave up 1 base and J gave up 9 bases, with 16 bases separating them.